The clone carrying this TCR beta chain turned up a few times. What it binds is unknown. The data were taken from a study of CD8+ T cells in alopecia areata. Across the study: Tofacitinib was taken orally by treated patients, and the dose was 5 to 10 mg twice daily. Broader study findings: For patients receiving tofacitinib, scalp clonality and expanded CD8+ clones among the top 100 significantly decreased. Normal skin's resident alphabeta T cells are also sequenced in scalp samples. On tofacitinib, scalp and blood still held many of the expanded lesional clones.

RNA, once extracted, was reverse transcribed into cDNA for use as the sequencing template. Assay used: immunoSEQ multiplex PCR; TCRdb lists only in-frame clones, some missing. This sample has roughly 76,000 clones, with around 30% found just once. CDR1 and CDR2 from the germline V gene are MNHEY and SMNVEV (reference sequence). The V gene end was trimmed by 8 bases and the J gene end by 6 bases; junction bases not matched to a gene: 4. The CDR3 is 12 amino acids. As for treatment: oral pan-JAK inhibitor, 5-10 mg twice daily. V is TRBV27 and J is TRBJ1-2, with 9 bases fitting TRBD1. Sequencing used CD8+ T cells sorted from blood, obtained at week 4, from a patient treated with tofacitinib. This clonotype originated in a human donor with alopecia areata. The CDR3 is CASARTGDGYTF. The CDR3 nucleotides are TGTGCCAGCGCCCGGACAGGGGATGGCTACACCTTC.